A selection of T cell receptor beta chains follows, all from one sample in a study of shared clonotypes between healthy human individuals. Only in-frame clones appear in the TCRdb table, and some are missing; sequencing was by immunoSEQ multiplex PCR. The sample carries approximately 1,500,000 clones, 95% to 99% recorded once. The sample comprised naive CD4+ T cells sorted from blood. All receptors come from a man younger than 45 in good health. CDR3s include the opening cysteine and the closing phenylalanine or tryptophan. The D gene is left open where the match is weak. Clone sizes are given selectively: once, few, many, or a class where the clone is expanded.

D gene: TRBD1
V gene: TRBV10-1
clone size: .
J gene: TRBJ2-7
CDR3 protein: CASSRDRAYEQYF
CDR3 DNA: TGCGCCAGCAGCCGGGACAGGGCCTACGAGCAGTACTTC

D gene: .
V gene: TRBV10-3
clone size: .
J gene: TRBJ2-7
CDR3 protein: CAIRKSEGGSYEQYF
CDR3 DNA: TGTGCCATCAGGAAAAGCGAGGGGGGCTCCTACGAGCAGTACTTC

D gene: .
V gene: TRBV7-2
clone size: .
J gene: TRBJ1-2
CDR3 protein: CASSPRGGTDGYTF
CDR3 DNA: TGTGCCAGCAGCCCGAGGGGGGGGACGGATGGCTACACCTTC

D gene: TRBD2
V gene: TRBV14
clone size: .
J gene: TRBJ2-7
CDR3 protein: CASSQLAGANEQYF
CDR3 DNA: TGTGCCAGCAGCCAGCTAGCGGGAGCCAACGAGCAGTACTTC

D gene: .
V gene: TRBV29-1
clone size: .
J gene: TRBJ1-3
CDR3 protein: CSAAGTYGNTIYF
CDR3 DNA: TGCAGCGCCGCCGGGACATACGGAAACACCATATATTTT

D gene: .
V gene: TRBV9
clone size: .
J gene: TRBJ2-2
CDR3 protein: CASSVASSVRAGELFF
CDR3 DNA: TGTGCCAGCAGCGTAGCCTCATCTGTGAGGGCGGGGGAGCTGTTTTTT

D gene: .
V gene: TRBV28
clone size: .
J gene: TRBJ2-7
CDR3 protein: CASSSPGTSTTYEQYF
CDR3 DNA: TGTGCCAGCAGTTCCCCCGGGACCAGCACCACCTACGAGCAGTACTTC

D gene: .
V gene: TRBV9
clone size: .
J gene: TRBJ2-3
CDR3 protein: CASSALGSRGAIDTQYF
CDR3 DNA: TGTGCCAGCAGCGCTCTGGGTAGCCGGGGAGCAATAGATACGCAGTATTTT

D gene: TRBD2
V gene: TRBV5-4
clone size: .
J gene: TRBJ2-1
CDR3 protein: CASSSRLAGGNEQFF
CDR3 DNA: TGTGCCAGCAGCTCCCGACTAGCGGGGGGCAATGAGCAGTTCTTC

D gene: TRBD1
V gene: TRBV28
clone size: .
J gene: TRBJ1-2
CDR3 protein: CASSSQGANGYTF
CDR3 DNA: TGTGCCAGCAGTTCACAGGGGGCGAATGGCTACACCTTC

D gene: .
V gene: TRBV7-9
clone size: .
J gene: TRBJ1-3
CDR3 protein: CASSLTLQGLSFSGNTIYF
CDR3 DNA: TGTGCCAGCAGCCTTACCCTCCAGGGCCTTTCCTTCTCTGGAAACACCATATATTTT

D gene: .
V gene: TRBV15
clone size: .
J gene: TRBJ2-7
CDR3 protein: CATSRELGRLETEQYF
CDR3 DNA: TGTGCCACCAGCAGAGAACTCGGCAGACTGGAAACCGAGCAGTACTTC

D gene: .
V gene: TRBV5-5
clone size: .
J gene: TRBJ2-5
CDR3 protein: CASSPLPAGIPQETQYF
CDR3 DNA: TGTGCCAGCAGCCCCTTGCCGGCCGGGATCCCACAAGAGACCCAGTACTTC

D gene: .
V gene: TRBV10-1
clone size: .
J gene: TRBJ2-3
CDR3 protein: CASSDGSAADTQYF
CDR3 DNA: TGCGCCAGCAGTGATGGGTCTGCGGCAGATACGCAGTATTTT

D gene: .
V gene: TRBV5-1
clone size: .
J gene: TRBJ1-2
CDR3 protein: CASNSGVDYGYTF
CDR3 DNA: TGCGCCAGCAATTCCGGGGTTGACTATGGCTACACCTTC

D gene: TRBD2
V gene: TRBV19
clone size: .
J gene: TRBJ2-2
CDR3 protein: CASSIISGRSTGELFF
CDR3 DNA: TGTGCCAGTAGTATCATCAGCGGGAGAAGCACCGGGGAGCTGTTTTTT

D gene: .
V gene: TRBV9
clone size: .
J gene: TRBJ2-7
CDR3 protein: CASSESIGPYEQYF
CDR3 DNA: TGTGCCAGCAGCGAAAGCATAGGCCCCTACGAGCAGTACTTC

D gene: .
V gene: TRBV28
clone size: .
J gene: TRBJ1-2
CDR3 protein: CASSLPIGSYGYTF
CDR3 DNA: TGTGCCAGCAGTCTCCCGATCGGATCCTATGGCTACACCTTC

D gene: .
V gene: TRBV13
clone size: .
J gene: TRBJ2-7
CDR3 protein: CASSRPVGYEQYF
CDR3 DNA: TGTGCCAGCAGCCGACCCGTGGGGTACGAGCAGTACTTC

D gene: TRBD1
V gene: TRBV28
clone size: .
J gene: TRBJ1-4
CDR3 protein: CASTPFWGTESTNEKLFF
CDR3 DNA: TGTGCCAGCACCCCTTTTTGGGGGACAGAGTCAACTAATGAAAAACTGTTTTTT

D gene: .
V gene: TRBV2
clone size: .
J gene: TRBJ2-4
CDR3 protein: CASRGDLNPGVQYF
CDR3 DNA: TGTGCCAGCAGGGGCGACCTAAATCCGGGGGTTCAGTACTTC

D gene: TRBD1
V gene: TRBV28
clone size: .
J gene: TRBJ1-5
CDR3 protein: CASSLLGTEQPQHF
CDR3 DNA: TGTGCCAGCAGTCTACTGGGGACAGAACAGCCCCAGCATTTT

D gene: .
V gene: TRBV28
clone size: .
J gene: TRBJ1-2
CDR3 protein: CASSGTLYGYTF
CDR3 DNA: TGTGCCAGCAGCGGGACACTCTATGGCTACACCTTC

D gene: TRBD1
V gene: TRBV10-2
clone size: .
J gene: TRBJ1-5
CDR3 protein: CASRAWGQGAFSNQPQHF
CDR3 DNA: TGCGCCAGCAGAGCATGGGGACAGGGCGCTTTTAGCAATCAGCCCCAGCATTTT

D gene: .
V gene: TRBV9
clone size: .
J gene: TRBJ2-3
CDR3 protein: CASSPGLAPTDTQYF
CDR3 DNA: TGTGCCAGCAGCCCTGGTCTAGCCCCCACAGATACGCAGTATTTT

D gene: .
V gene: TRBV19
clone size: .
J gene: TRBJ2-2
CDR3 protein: CASKIGRENTGELFF
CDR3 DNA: TGTGCCAGTAAGATTGGCAGGGAGAACACCGGGGAGCTGTTTTTT

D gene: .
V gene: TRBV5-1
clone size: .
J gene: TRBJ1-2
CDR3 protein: CASATGYSNYGYTF
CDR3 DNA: TGCGCCAGCGCCACAGGATATTCTAACTATGGCTACACCTTC

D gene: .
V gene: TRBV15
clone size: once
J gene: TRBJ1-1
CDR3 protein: CATSRDRELNTEAFF
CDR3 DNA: TGTGCCACCAGCAGAGATCGGGAGCTGAACACTGAAGCTTTCTTT

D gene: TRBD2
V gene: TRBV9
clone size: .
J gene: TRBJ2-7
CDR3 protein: CASSLGLVGYEQYF
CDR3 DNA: TGTGCCAGCAGCTTGGGACTAGTTGGCTACGAGCAGTACTTC

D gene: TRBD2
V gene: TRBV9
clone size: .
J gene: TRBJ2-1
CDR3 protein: CASSATSGRAGEQFF
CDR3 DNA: TGTGCCAGCAGCGCAACTAGCGGGAGGGCCGGGGAGCAGTTCTTC

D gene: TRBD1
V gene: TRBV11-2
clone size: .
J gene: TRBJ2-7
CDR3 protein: CASSPWTGGEQYF
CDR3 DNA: TGTGCCAGCAGCCCCTGGACAGGGGGCGAGCAGTACTTC

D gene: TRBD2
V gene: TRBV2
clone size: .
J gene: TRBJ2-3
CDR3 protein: CASAPREGTTDTQYF
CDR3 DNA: TGTGCCAGTGCTCCGCGGGAGGGCACCACAGATACGCAGTATTTT

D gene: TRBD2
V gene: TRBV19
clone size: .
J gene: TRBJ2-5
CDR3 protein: CASSINGVGLAGETQYF
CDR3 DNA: TGTGCCAGTAGTATTAACGGTGTGGGACTAGCGGGAGAGACCCAGTACTTC

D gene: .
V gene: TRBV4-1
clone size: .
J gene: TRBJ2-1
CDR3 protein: CASSQETTSLVEQFF
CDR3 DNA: TGCGCCAGCAGCCAAGAAACGACTAGTCTGGTTGAGCAGTTCTTC

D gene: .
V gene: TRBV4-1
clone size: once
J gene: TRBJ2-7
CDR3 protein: CASSQESVSYEQYF
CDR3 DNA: TGCGCCAGCAGCCAAGAATCCGTGTCCTACGAGCAGTACTTC

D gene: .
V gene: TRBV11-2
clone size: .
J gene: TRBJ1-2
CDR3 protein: CASSLGAGSLFYGYTF
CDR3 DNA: TGTGCCAGCAGCTTGGGCGCAGGTTCTCTTTTCTATGGCTACACCTTC

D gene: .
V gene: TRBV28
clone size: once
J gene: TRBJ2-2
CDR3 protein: CASSLRLADGELFF
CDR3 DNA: TGTGCCAGCAGTTTGCGATTAGCAGACGGGGAGCTGTTTTTT

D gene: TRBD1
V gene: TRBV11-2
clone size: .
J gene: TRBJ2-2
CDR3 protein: CASSPGQASTGELFF
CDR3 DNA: TGTGCCAGCAGCCCGGGACAGGCGTCCACCGGGGAGCTGTTTTTT

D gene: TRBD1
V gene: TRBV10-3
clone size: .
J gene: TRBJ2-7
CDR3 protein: CATNLYGGQGMSEQYF
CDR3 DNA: TGTGCCACAAACCTATACGGGGGACAGGGGATGAGCGAGCAGTACTTC

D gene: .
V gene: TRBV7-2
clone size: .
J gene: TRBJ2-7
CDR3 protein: CASSLALRSYEQYF
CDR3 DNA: TGTGCCAGCAGCTTAGCCCTGAGGTCCTACGAGCAGTACTTC

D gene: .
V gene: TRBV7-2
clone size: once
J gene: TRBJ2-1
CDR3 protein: CASSFEQGPLYNEQFF
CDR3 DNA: TGTGCCAGCAGCTTCGAACAGGGACCGCTTTACAATGAGCAGTTCTTC

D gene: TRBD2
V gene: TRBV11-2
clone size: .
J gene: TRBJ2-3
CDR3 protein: CASSLMTSGTDTQYF
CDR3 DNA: TGTGCCAGCAGCTTAATGACTAGCGGCACAGATACGCAGTATTTT